This T cell receptor (beta chain) stems from a study of shared clonotypes between healthy human individuals. Clones were read by immunoSEQ multiplex PCR, and TCRdb kept only the in-frame ones, dropping some. The sample has 2 million to 2.5 million clones, 92% seen once; the top ten hold approximately 0.41%. This CDR3 spans 15 amino acids. Trimming cost V 4 bases and J 0 bases, with 14 bases left between them. Per the germline V gene, CDR1 is SGDLS and CDR2 is YYNGEE. The sequenced material came from naive CD4+ T cells from PBMCs. Subset noted: CD45RA+ positively selected. The receptor's source is a man aged 18-30 years in good health. Some clones in this sample may be carry-over from other donors' samples. The chain employs TRBV9 and TRBJ2-7; the D gene is possibly TRBD2 (5 bases). CDR3 loop: CASSPHRRISYEQYF. CDR3 DNA sequence: TGTGCCAGCAGCCCCCACCGGAGGATCTCCTACGAGCAGTACTTC.